One sample yielded the 22 T cell receptor beta chains listed below, sequenced in a study of response to subunit inactivated influenza vaccine. TCRdb ran MiXCR on the RT-PCR reads and lists one entry per CDR3 protein. The top ten hold roughly a tenth of the sample, which has about 830,000 distinct CDR3 sequences, approximately 17% seen once. The starting material was PBMCs from blood, obtained around 5 days after vaccination. These TCRs come from a man aged 50-59 years who received an inactivated influenza vaccine.

The chain couples TRBV9 to TRBJ2-7; TRBD2 might be the D (6 bases). Looked up from germline, CDR1 is SGDLS and CDR2 is YYNGEE. The CDR3 extends over 16 amino acids. V was shortened by 5 bases and J by 0 bases, with 18 bases between the two germline ends. For the CDR3, the DNA is TGTGCCAGCAGAAGGGGTAATAGCGGACACTCCTACGAGCAGTACTTC. This sequence encodes CASRRGNSGHSYEQYF.

This clonotype has only a few counts. The chain's CDR3 is CASSLAIPGRGETQYF. The CDR3 DNA reads TGTGCCAGCAGCTTAGCCATCCCAGGACGAGGAGAGACCCAGTACTTC. This chain joins TRBV7-8 and TRBJ2-5, with D uncertain. This CDR3 is 16 amino acids long. CDR1 SGHVS and CDR2 FQNEAQ come from the germline V gene. V was cut by 0 bases and J by 4 bases, with 15 bases left in between.

This clonotype was seen a few times. V gene TRBV12-3 or TRBV12-4 combines with J gene TRBJ1-5; a possible D gene is TRBD1 (6 bases). V was pared by 3 bases and J by 3 bases, with 12 bases between. This CDR3 region has 15 residues. CDR3 sequence (DNA): TGTGCCAGCAGTTTTCGGGGGACATCCAATCAGCCCCAGCATTTT. Amino acids: CASSFRGTSNQPQHF.

This clonotype was seen more than once but under ten times. V is TRBV7-9 and J is TRBJ2-3; weak D call: TRBD2 (5 bases). V dropped 2 bases and J dropped 6 bases, with 15 bases sitting between them. This CDR3 contains 15 residues. Germline-derived CDR1 and CDR2 are SEHNR and FQNEAQ (reference sequence). The CDR3 sequence is CASSLRTGIHDTQYF. The CDR3 DNA reads as TGTGCCAGCAGCTTAAGGACGGGGATTCACGATACGCAGTATTTT.

This clonotype has only a few counts. V gene TRBV2 combines with J gene TRBJ2-7, with 8 positions matching TRBD1. Germline trimming cut 5 bases from V and 3 bases from J; bases unmatched to any gene: 9. Germline V CDR1 and CDR2: SNHLY, FYNNEI. The CDR3 extends over 15 amino acids. The CDR3 nucleotides are TGTGCCAGCAGTCAAGAGGGACAGGCTGGCTACGAGCAGTACTTC. Protein sequence: CASSQEGQAGYEQYF.

This clonotype has more than one count but fewer than ten. This sequence joins TRBV5-1 and TRBJ2-7, with 9 bases lining up with TRBD2. The CDR3 spans 17 residues. From germline, CDR1 is SGHRS and CDR2 YFSETQ. The V and J ends lost 0 bases and 0 bases, in that order; junction bases with no gene match: 7. The CDR3 spells CASSLDELAGVSYEQYF. The CDR3 nucleotides read TGCGCCAGCAGCTTGGATGAATTAGCGGGAGTCTCCTACGAGCAGTACTTC.

This clonotype was counted many times. V is TRBV29-1 and J is TRBJ2-1; D gene ambiguous. The CDR3 extends over 11 amino acids. Trimming took off 3 bases at V and 3 bases at J, with 3 bases between the two ends. From germline, CDR1 is SQVTM and CDR2 ANQGSEA. Here the CDR3 reads CSVDIYNEQFF. For the CDR3, the DNA is TGCAGCGTTGATATCTACAATGAGCAGTTCTTC.

J is TRBJ2-7 and V is TRBV27; perhaps TRBD1 as D (5 bases). The CDR3 length is 15 residues. Trimming took off 4 bases at V and 4 bases at J, with 17 bases between the two ends. CDR1 MNHEY and CDR2 SMNVEV come from the germline V gene (reference sequence). In nucleotides, the CDR3 is TGTGCCAGCAGTTCTAGTTATAGGGGATATTACGAGCAGTACTTC. Its translation: CASSSSYRGYYEQYF.

The V and J genes are TRBV5-1 and TRBJ2-3, with a tentative D call TRBD2 (6 bases). Germline V CDR1 and CDR2: SGHRS, YFSETQ. V lost 3 bases, J lost 5 bases, and 16 bases lay in between. The CDR3 is made up of 15 amino acids. CDR3 sequence: CASSSGKTGGDTQYF. DNA for the CDR3: TGCGCCAGCAGCTCGGGAAAAACCGGGGGAGATACGCAGTATTTT.

Here the CDR3 reads CSANGDGRYEQYF. CDR3 DNA sequence: TGCAGTGCCAATGGGGACGGCAGGTACGAGCAGTACTTC. The rearrangement joins TRBV20-1 to TRBJ2-7, with D possibly being TRBD1 or TRBD2 (5 bases each). Trimming shortened V by 6 bases and J by 4 bases, and 16 bases separated the two germline ends. CDR3 size: 13 residues. CDR1 is DFQATT, CDR2 SNEGSKA, per germline (reference sequence).

The rearrangement joins TRBV20-1 to TRBJ1-4; D gene unclear. The CDR3 spans 15 residues. From germline, CDR1 is DFQATT and CDR2 SNEGSKA (reference sequence). Deletions cut 5 bases from V and 4 bases from J, with 17 bases between. CDR3 nucleotides: TGCAGTGCTTTGACGGAGAAGAACAATAATGAAAAACTGTTTTTT. Translating it yields CSALTEKNNNEKLFF.

This clonotype was counted a few times. The V and J genes are TRBV28 and TRBJ2-4, with TRBD2 matching 7 bases. Germline lookup yields CDR1 MDHEN and CDR2 SYDVKM. Trimming removed 1 base from V and 1 base from J; junction bases left unmatched: 1. The CDR3 length is 15 residues. CDR3 nucleotide sequence: TGTGCCAGCAGTTTATTTAGCGGGGCCAAAAACATTCAGTACTTC. Its protein product is CASSLFSGAKNIQYF.

This clonotype has just a few counts. V gene TRBV7-2 combines with J gene TRBJ2-6; D not resolved. Trimming left V 0 bases short and J 3 bases short, with 3 bases between. Germline V gene data show CDR1 as SGHTA and CDR2 as FQGNSA. The CDR3 has 14 amino acids. The CDR3 region is CASSLAVGANVLTF. Here the CDR3 DNA reads TGTGCCAGCAGCTTAGCAGTTGGGGCCAACGTCCTGACTTTC.

Only a few counts were recorded for this clonotype. The chain's CDR3 is CASSLGVDSLPSEQFF. The CDR3 DNA is TGTGCCAGCAGTTTAGGAGTGGACTCCCTCCCCTCTGAGCAGTTCTTC. The chain has TRBV12-3 or TRBV12-4 and TRBJ2-1; D possibly corresponds to TRBD2 (5 bases). V gave up 1 base and J gave up 9 bases, with 19 bases separating them. The CDR3 is 16 amino acids.

This clonotype turned up a few times. The rearrangement joins TRBV11-2 to TRBJ2-7, with 7 bases that match TRBD1. The CDR3 contains 15 residues. In germline, CDR1 is SGHAT, CDR2 FQNNGV. V was pared by 3 bases and J by 3 bases, with 8 bases of the junction left unmatched. The CDR3 sequence: CASSFRDSPFYEQYF. The CDR3 DNA follows: TGTGCCAGCAGCTTCCGGGACAGCCCCTTCTACGAGCAGTACTTC. The entire variable domain, with the rest obtained from reference TRBV11-2 and TRBJ2-7, is as follows: EAGVAQSPRYKIIEKRQSVAFWCNPISGHATLYWYQQILGQGPKLLIQFQNNGVVDDSQLPKDRFSAERLKGVDSTLKIQPAKLEDSAVYLCASSFRDSPFYEQYFGPGTRLTVT.

This chain connects TRBV11-1 to TRBJ2-6; D not certain. Germline V gives CDR1 SGHAT, CDR2 FQDESV (reference sequence). CDR3 length: 16 residues. Trimming took 7 bases from V and 0 from J, leaving 13 bases between them. CDR3 DNA sequence: TGTGCCAGCACAACTGACCCCCACTCTGGGGCCAACGTCCTGACTTTC. As protein: CASTTDPHSGANVLTF.

This clonotype was seen a handful of times. The V call is TRBV12-3 or TRBV12-4, the J call TRBJ2-7, with 7 positions matching TRBD2. V shed 6 bases and J 4 bases; nucleotides not matched to a gene: 6. CDR3 length equals 13 residues. The CDR3 DNA follows: TGTGCCAGCAGCTCCACTAGCGCTTACGAGCAGTACTTC. Protein product: CASSSTSAYEQYF.

Many counts were recorded for this clonotype. V and J are TRBV4-3 and TRBJ2-1, with D unclear. Trimming removed 0 bases from V and 5 bases from J, with 11 bases in between. From germline, CDR1 is LGHNA and CDR2 YSLEER. The CDR3 is made up of 15 amino acids. CDR3 in amino acids: CASSQETGPHNEQFF. Written as DNA, the CDR3 is TGCGCCAGCAGCCAAGAAACCGGGCCTCACAATGAGCAGTTCTTC.

The chain employs TRBV7-6 and TRBJ2-7; no clear D gene. Trimming stripped 5 bases from V and 5 bases from J, with 10 bases between. The germline gives CDR1 SGHVS, CDR2 FNYEAQ. The CDR3 is 12 amino acids. The CDR3 spells CASSTLGHEQYF. The CDR3, as DNA: TGTGCCAGCAGCACGTTGGGCCACGAGCAGTACTTC.

CDR3 residues: CASSRGTGRTPYEQYF. CDR3 coding DNA: TGTGCCAGCTCACGAGGGACAGGGAGGACCCCCTACGAGCAGTACTTC. This chain joins TRBV18 and TRBJ2-7, with 9 bases aligning to TRBD1. Germline V gene data show CDR1 as KGHSH and CDR2 as LQKENI. J was trimmed by 2 bases and V by 4 bases; bases with no gene match: 9. CDR3 length: 16 residues.

This clonotype was picked up a small number of times. The CDR3 reads CASSLVRRLNTEAFF. The CDR3 DNA sequence: TGTGCCAGCAGCTTAGTTCGCAGGCTGAACACTGAAGCTTTCTTT. The V and J genes are TRBV7-9 and TRBJ1-1; D gene ambiguous. This CDR3 spans 15 amino acids. Trimming stripped 1 base from V and 0 bases from J, with 9 bases between. Germline CDR1 SEHNR, CDR2 FQNEAQ (reference sequence). Full variable domain (rest looked up from reference TRBV7-9 and TRBJ1-1): DTGVSQNPRHKITKRGQNVTFRCDPISEHNRLYWYRQTLGQGPEFLTYFQNEAQLEKSRLLSDRFSAERPKGSFSTLEIQRTEQGDSAMYLCASSLVRRLNTEAFFGQGTRLTVV.

This clonotype was seen a handful of times. The gene calls are TRBV4-3 and TRBJ2-1; tentative D call: TRBD2 (6 bases). Germline V CDR1 and CDR2: LGHNA, YSLEER. Trimming pared 1 base from V and 10 bases from J, leaving 17 bases between. The CDR3 has 15 residues. The CDR3 loop is CASSQVGEGTVEQFF. The CDR3 region has the DNA TGCGCCAGCAGCCAAGTAGGAGAGGGGACTGTAGAGCAGTTCTTC.